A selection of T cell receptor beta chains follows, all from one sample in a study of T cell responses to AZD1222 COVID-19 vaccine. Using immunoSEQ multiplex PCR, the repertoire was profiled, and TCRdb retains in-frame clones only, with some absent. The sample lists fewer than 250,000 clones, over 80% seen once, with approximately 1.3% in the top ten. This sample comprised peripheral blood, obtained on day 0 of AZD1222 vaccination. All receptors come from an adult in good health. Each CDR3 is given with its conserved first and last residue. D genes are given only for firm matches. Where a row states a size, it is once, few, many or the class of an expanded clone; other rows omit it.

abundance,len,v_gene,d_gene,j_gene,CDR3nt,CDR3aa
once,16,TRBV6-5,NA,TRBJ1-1,TGTGCCAGCAGTTTGAGGGGTAACACGAGGAACACTGAAGCTTTCTTT,CASSLRGNTRNTEAFF
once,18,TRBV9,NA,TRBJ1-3,TGTGCCAGCAGCGTAGTCGGGTCCACAGCGACCTCTGGAAACACCATATATTTT,CASSVVGSTATSGNTIYF
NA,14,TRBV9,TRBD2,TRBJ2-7,TGTGCCAGCAGCGATGGCAGCGGGGTCTACGAGCAGTACTTC,CASSDGSGVYEQYF
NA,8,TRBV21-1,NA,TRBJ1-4,TGTGCCAGCAGCGACCCCCTCTTT,CASSDPLF
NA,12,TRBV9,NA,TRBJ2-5,TGTGCCAGCATAACAGGGAAAGAGACCCAGTACTTC,CASITGKETQYF
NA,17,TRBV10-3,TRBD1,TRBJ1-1,TGTGCCATCAGTGAGTCGTCGGGACAGGGGGGGGGAACTGAAGCTTTCTTT,CAISESSGQGGGTEAFF
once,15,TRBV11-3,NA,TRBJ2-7,TGTGCCAGCAGCTTGGGTAGCGGAAGCTCCTACGAGCAGTACTTC,CASSLGSGSSYEQYF
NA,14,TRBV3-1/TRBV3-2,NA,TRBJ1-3,TGTGCCAGCAGCCAGGGGATTGGTGGAAACACCATATATTTT,CASSQGIGGNTIYF
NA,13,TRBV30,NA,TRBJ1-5,TGTGCCTGGAGTGGTACGACAGGTCAGCCCCAGCATTTT,CAWSGTTGQPQHF
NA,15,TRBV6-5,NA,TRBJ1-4,TGTGCCAGCAGTTTGTACAGGAGGTCTAATGAAAAACTGTTTTTT,CASSLYRRSNEKLFF
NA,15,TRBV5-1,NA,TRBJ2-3,TGCGCCAGCAGCGATCCGGGCCTCTCTTTAGATACGCAGTATTTT,CASSDPGLSLDTQYF
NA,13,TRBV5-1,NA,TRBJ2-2,TGCGCCAGCAGCTTAGGAGACACCGGGGAGCTGTTTTTT,CASSLGDTGELFF
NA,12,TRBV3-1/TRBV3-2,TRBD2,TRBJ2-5,TGTGCCAGCAGCCATAGCGGGGAGACCCAGTACTTC,CASSHSGETQYF
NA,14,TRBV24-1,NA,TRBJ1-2,TGTGCCACCAGTGATCCCACAAGGGCCCATGGCTACACCTTC,CATSDPTRAHGYTF
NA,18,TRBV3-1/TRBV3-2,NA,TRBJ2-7,TGTGCCAGCAGCCAAGAGGGTCAGGGTCTTTTCGACTCCTACGAGCAGTACTTC,CASSQEGQGLFDSYEQYF
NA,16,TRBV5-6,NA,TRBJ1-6,TGTGCCAGCAGCGCGGACAGCACGACTTATAATTCACCCCTCCACTTT,CASSADSTTYNSPLHF
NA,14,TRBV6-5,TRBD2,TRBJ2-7,TGTGCCAGCAGTTGGACTAGCGGAACCTACGAGCAGTACTTC,CASSWTSGTYEQYF
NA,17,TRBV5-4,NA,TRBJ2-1,TGTGCCAGCAGCTCCGGAGGGAACAGGGGAGCGCGCGGTGAGCAGTTCTTC,CASSSGGNRGARGEQFF
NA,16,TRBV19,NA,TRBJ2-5,TGTGCCAGTAGTATAACGTCCGGGACGTTACAAGAGACCCAGTACTTC,CASSITSGTLQETQYF
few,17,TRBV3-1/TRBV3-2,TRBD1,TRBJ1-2,TGTGCCAGCAGCTACCTCAATCCGGGACAGGGGGCTGGCGGCTACACCTTC,CASSYLNPGQGAGGYTF
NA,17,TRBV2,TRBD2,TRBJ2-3,TGTGCCAGCAGTGAAGCGCTACTAGCGGGGGGAGCAGATACGCAGTATTTT,CASSEALLAGGADTQYF
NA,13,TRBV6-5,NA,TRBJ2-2,TGTGCCAGCAGGGCAAGGGGGGGCGGGGAGCTGTTTTTT,CASRARGGGELFF
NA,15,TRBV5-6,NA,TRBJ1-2,TGTGCCAGCAGCAAGAACAGGGTTTGGGGCTATGGCTACACCTTC,CASSKNRVWGYGYTF
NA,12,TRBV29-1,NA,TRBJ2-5,TGCAGCGTTGAGCAGGCCGGGGAGACCCAGTACTTC,CSVEQAGETQYF
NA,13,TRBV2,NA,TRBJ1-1,TGTGCCAGCAGTGATAACCAAATGGCTGAAGCTTTCTTT,CASSDNQMAEAFF
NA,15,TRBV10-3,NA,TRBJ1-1,TGTGCCATCAGGAAAGGACAGAACATGAACACTGAAGCTTTCTTT,CAIRKGQNMNTEAFF
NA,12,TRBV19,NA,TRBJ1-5,TGTGCCAGTAGTATCGGCAATCAGCCCCAGCATTTT,CASSIGNQPQHF
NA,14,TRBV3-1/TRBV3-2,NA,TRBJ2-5,TGTGCCAGCAGCTATTTGGGGGGACAAGAGACCCAGTACTTC,CASSYLGGQETQYF
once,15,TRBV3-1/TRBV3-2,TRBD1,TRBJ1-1,TGTGCCAGCAGCCAAGGGGACAGGGGGCACACTGAAGCTTTCTTT,CASSQGDRGHTEAFF
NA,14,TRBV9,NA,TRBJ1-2,TGTGCCAGCAGCCCTTCCACAGGCCACTATGGCTACACCTTC,CASSPSTGHYGYTF
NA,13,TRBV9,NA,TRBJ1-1,TGTGCCAGCAGCAGGACAGTGAACACTGAAGCTTTCTTT,CASSRTVNTEAFF
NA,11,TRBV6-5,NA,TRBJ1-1,TGTGCCAGCAAGGGGCCCACTGAAGCTTTCTTT,CASKGPTEAFF
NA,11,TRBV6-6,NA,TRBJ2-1,TGTGCCAGCAGCCAGGGGTCGGAGCAGTTCTTC,CASSQGSEQFF
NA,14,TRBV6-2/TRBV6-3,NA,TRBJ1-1,TGTGCCAGCAGCTCCACAGGATTTGGGGCTGAAGCTTTCTTT,CASSSTGFGAEAFF
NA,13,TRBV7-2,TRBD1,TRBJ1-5,TGTGCCAGCAGCACGGACAGGGTGGAGCCCCAGCATTTT,CASSTDRVEPQHF
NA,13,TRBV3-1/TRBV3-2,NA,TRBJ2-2,TGTGCCAGCAGCCAAGGAGGGGCCGTACAGCTGTTTTTT,CASSQGGAVQLFF
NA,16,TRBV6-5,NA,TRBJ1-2,TGTGCCAGCAGTTTAGGACAGATCAACACCCTCTATGGCTACACCTTC,CASSLGQINTLYGYTF
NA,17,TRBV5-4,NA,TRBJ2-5,TGTGCCAGCAGCAATCCCCCAGGTATTTCGTACCAAGAGACCCAGTACTTC,CASSNPPGISYQETQYF
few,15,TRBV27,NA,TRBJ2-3,TGTGCCAGCCGCTTCCCGGGACAAGGCACAGATACGCAGTATTTT,CASRFPGQGTDTQYF
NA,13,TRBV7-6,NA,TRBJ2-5,TGTGCCAGCAGCTTAGTAGAGGGGGGTGCCCAGTACTTC,CASSLVEGGAQYF
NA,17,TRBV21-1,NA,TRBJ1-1,TGTGCCAGCAGCTATCTTCACCGGGACAGTACCTACACTGAAGCTTTCTTT,CASSYLHRDSTYTEAFF
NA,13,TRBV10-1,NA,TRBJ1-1,TGCGCCAGCAGAGACGGCAAGAACACTGAAGCTTTCTTT,CASRDGKNTEAFF
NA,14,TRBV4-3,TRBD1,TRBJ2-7,TGCGCCAGCAGCCGGGAGACAGGGGCCTACGAGCAGTACTTC,CASSRETGAYEQYF
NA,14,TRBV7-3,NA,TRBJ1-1,TGTGCCAGCAGCTTAACGTACAGGGACGCTGAAGCTTTCTTT,CASSLTYRDAEAFF
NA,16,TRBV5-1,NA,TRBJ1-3,TGCGCCAGCAGCTTGTCAGACAGCCCCTCTGGAAACACCATATATTTT,CASSLSDSPSGNTIYF
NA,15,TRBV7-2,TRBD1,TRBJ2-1,TGTGCCAGCAGCTTAGGGACAGGGGTAGACAATGAGCAGTTCTTC,CASSLGTGVDNEQFF
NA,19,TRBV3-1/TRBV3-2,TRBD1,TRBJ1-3,TGTGCCAGCAGCCAAGGGCCACCGGGGACAGGGGGGTTTGGGAACACCATATATTTT,CASSQGPPGTGGFGNTIYF
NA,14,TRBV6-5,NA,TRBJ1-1,TGTGCCAGCAGTTACAGACAATTCAACACTGAAGCTTTCTTT,CASSYRQFNTEAFF
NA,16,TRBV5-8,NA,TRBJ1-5,TGTGCCAGCAGCAAGACGCCTTGGGAGGGCAATCAGCCCCAGCATTTT,CASSKTPWEGNQPQHF
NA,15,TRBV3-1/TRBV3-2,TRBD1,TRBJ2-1,TGTGCCAGCAGCCAACGCGGACAGGAGTACAATGAGCAGTTCTTC,CASSQRGQEYNEQFF
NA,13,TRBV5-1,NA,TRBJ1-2,TGCGCCAGCAGCTTAGACGGATACTATGGCTACACCTTC,CASSLDGYYGYTF
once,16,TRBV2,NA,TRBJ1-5,TGTGCCAGCAGTGACCGGGGCAGCGGTCGTAGTCAGCCCCAGCATTTT,CASSDRGSGRSQPQHF
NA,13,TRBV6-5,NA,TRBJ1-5,TGTGCCAGCAGTCGCTTAGGCGGGCAGCCCCAGCATTTT,CASSRLGGQPQHF